One and the same sample provided the 25 T cell receptor beta chains below, sequenced in a study of siplizumab effects on memory and regulatory T cells. The method was immunoSEQ multiplex PCR; TCRdb's version includes in-frame clones alone and lacks a portion of them. The sample shows 90,000 to 120,000 clones, around 95% of them seen only once. The specimen was Tregs sorted from blood. The origin of the receptors is a human donor in good health.

The chain uses TRBV6-5 and TRBJ1-5; no clear D gene. V lost 6 bases and J 3 bases, leaving 9 bases between the germline ends. Germline-derived CDR1 and CDR2 are MNHEY and SVGAGI. The CDR3 runs to 13 residues. The CDR3 reads CASSRWINQPQHF. For the CDR3, the DNA is TGTGCCAGCAGCCGGTGGATCAATCAGCCCCAGCATTTT.

The chain employs TRBV5-1 and TRBJ1-4; the D is unclear. Per the germline V gene, CDR1 is SGHRS and CDR2 is YFSETQ. The germline V and J ends were trimmed by 2 bases and 2 bases, with 7 bases remaining between them. CDR3 length: 14 amino acids. The CDR3 is CASSLMSTNEKLFF. CDR3 bases: TGCGCCAGCAGCTTAATGTCGACTAATGAAAAACTGTTTTTT.

This chain connects TRBV28 to TRBJ1-5; unclear D gene. The CDR3 spans 14 residues. The V and J ends lost 2 bases and 3 bases respectively, with 8 bases between them. CDR1 and CDR2 from the germline V gene are MDHEN and SYDVKM. The CDR3 nucleotides read TGTGCCAGCAGTTTACACAGCCCCAATCAGCCCCAGCATTTT. Its translation is CASSLHSPNQPQHF.

The V gene is TRBV5-1, the J gene TRBJ2-3, with TRBD1 as a possible D gene (5 bases). The V gene lost 0 bases and the J gene lost 6 bases, with 11 bases spanning the gap. Germline assignment: CDR1 SGHRS and CDR2 YFSETQ. This CDR3 comprises 14 residues. The CDR3 DNA follows: TGCGCCAGCAGCTTGGGAATAGCAGGGGATACGCAGTATTTT. Protein product: CASSLGIAGDTQYF.

The chain combines TRBV9 with TRBJ2-5, with TRBD2 as a possible D gene (6 bases). This CDR3 is built from 14 residues. Germline assignment: CDR1 SGDLS and CDR2 YYNGEE. V was cut by 0 bases and J by 4 bases, with 10 bases left in between. Here the CDR3 DNA reads TGTGCCAGCAGCGTAGGGGGGGAAGGAGAGACCCAGTACTTC. Residues: CASSVGGEGETQYF.

This sequence joins TRBV21-1 and TRBJ1-1; no check of the table's D call, TRBD1, against the DNA was made. TRBV21-1 is a pseudogene. The CDR3 length is 17 residues. CDR3 nucleotide sequence: TGTGCCAGCAGCCTACCGGGCAGGGGAGAGGGGAACACTGAAGCTTTCTTT. Encoded protein: CASSLPGRGEGNTEAFF.

The CDR3 here is CASSSTGRGYNEQFF. Here the CDR3 DNA reads TGTGCCAGCAGCTCCACGGGGAGGGGATACAATGAGCAGTTCTTC. The chain recombines TRBV7-9 with TRBJ2-1; 7 bases agree with TRBD2. The CDR3 has 15 residues. Trimming took 4 bases from V and 4 from J; bases not matched to a gene: 7. Per the germline V gene, CDR1 is SEHNR and CDR2 is FQNEAQ (reference sequence). Combining the CDR3 with reference TRBV7-9 and TRBJ2-1 gives the whole variable domain DTGVSQNPRHKITKRGQNVTFRCDPISEHNRLYWYRQTLGQGPEFLTYFQNEAQLEKSRLLSDRFSAERPKGSFSTLEIQRTEQGDSAMYLCASSSTGRGYNEQFFGPGTRLTVL.

This chain links TRBV10-1 with TRBJ2-1; 10 bases align to TRBD2. The trim removed 5 bases at V and 8 bases at J, leaving 6 bases unmatched. CDR3 length: 14 residues. CDR1 is WNHNN, CDR2 SYGVQD, per germline (reference sequence). DNA for the CDR3: TGCGCCAGCAGTCCAAGCGGGAGGGTGGATGAGCAGTTCTTC. It codes for CASSPSGRVDEQFF.

The gene calls are TRBV5-1 and TRBJ2-2; 9 nucleotides agree with TRBD2. CDR3 size: 16 residues. Trimming at V came to 7 bases and at J to 6 bases, leaving 13 bases not matched to a gene. CDR1 is SGHRS, CDR2 YFSETQ, per germline. This CDR3 is CASSRGSGRIAGELFF. In nucleotides, the CDR3 is TGCGCCAGCTCCAGAGGTAGCGGGAGAATCGCCGGGGAGCTGTTTTTT.

The rearrangement joins TRBV30 to TRBJ1-1; possibly TRBD1 for D (5 bases). Germline values: CDR1 GTSNPN, CDR2 SVGIG (reference sequence). This CDR3 spans 14 amino acids. Trimming removed 2 bases from V and 0 bases from J, with 10 bases in between. Here the CDR3 reads CAWSRQLLNTEAFF. CDR3 DNA sequence: TGTGCCTGGAGTAGACAGCTTTTGAACACTGAAGCTTTCTTT.

Comment on this clone: At one end the junction does not follow the germline gene, possibly because of a read error. This sequence joins TRBV7-9 and TRBJ2-1; D gene ambiguous. Looked up from germline, CDR1 is SEHNR and CDR2 is FQNEAQ (reference sequence). The CDR3 totals 13 residues. As DNA, the CDR3 is TGCCTCGACGATCTACCTCCCTACAATGAGCAGTTCTTC. This codes for CLDDLPPYNEQFF.

The CDR3 DNA is TGTGCCAGCAGCCAAGGTCAGGTTAACTACGAGCAGTACTTC. Translating gives CASSQGQVNYEQYF. The rearrangement uses TRBV4-2 and TRBJ2-7; D is unclear. The CDR3 spans 14 residues. With 1 base removed from V and 3 bases from J, the gap between germline ends came to 10 bases. The germline gives CDR1 LGHNA, CDR2 YNFKEQ.

The chain joins TRBV11-1 to TRBJ1-5, with unresolved D. There are 15 residues in the CDR3. CDR1 SGHAT and CDR2 FQDESV come from the germline V gene (reference sequence). Trimming pared 6 bases from V and 7 bases from J, leaving 19 bases between. The CDR3 reads CASSLNAGGRQPQHF. The CDR3 DNA follows: TGTGCCAGCAGTTTAAACGCGGGCGGTCGACAGCCCCAGCATTTT.

This sequence joins TRBV18 and TRBJ2-3; 9 bases fit TRBD2. The germline V gene has CDR1 KGHSH and CDR2 LQKENI. J was trimmed by 7 bases and V by 1 base; bases with no gene match: 6. This CDR3 contains 15 residues. CDR3 amino acids: CASSPQTSGTNTQYF. In DNA form, the CDR3 reads TGTGCCAGCTCACCACAGACTAGCGGCACGAATACGCAGTATTTT. Looking up the rest from reference TRBV18 and TRBJ2-3 gives the full variable domain: NAGVMQNPRHLVRRRGQEARLRCSPMKGHSHVYWYRQLPEEGLKFMVYLQKENIIDESGMPKERFSAEFPKEGPSILRIQQVVRGDSAAYFCASSPQTSGTNTQYFGPGTRLTVL.

As to this clone: One end of the junction is discordant with germline, which a read error may explain. The CDR3 coding sequence is TGTGCCAGCACCTTGGGGCAAGGACTAGCGGCTTGGACCCAGTACTTC. Translated, it gives CASTLGQGLAAWTQYF. V and J are TRBV5-4 and TRBJ2-5, with TRBD2 identical over 10 bases. The CDR3 sequence is 16 residues long. Germline loops: CDR1 SGHNT, CDR2 YYREEE (reference sequence).

The chain carries TRBV29-1 and TRBJ1-1; 7 nucleotides align to TRBD1. Trimming cost V 4 bases and J 1 base; bases outside gene matches: 0. This CDR3 comprises 12 residues. Germline lookup yields CDR1 SQVTM and CDR2 ANQGSEA. CDR3 sequence: CSVGTGNTEAFF. In nucleotides, the CDR3 is TGCAGCGTTGGGACAGGGAACACTGAAGCTTTCTTT.

This chain links TRBV18 with TRBJ2-5; D is ambiguous. Germline V gene lookup returns CDR1 KGHSH and CDR2 LQKENI. This CDR3 has 16 residues. Trimming left V 4 bases short and J 1 base short, with 16 bases between. The chain's CDR3 is CASSQIYPRFQETQYF. The DNA for the CDR3 is TGTGCCAGCTCACAAATCTATCCTAGATTCCAAGAGACCCAGTACTTC.

The chain combines TRBV5-1 with TRBJ2-7, with 12 bases lining up with TRBD2. This CDR3 is built from 14 residues. Unmatched junction bases numbered 5, after V lost 7 bases and J lost 3 bases. Per the germline V gene, CDR1 is SGHRS and CDR2 is YFSETQ. CDR3 sequence reads: CASRTSGVIYEQYF. The CDR3 DNA is TGCGCCAGCCGGACTAGCGGGGTAATCTACGAGCAGTACTTC.

The gene calls are TRBV27 and TRBJ2-3; tentatively, D is TRBD1 (6 bases). Trimming stripped 3 bases from V and 0 bases from J, with 10 bases between. This CDR3 region has 15 residues. CDR1 and CDR2 from the germline V gene are MNHEY and SMNVEV (reference sequence). DNA of the CDR3: TGTGCCAGCAGTTTCCGGCAGGGGAGCACAGATACGCAGTATTTT. It codes for CASSFRQGSTDTQYF.

This chain joins TRBV7-2 and TRBJ2-1; D unclear. Deletions cut 2 bases from V and 3 bases from J, with 14 bases between. The germline V gene has CDR1 SGHTA and CDR2 FQGNSA. The CDR3 is 16 amino acids. CDR3 residues: CASSLQGQTLYNEQFF. Written as DNA, the CDR3 is TGTGCCAGCAGCTTACAAGGCCAAACTCTCTACAATGAGCAGTTCTTC. The complete variable domain, with remaining parts taken from reference TRBV7-2 and TRBJ2-1, reads GAGVSQSPSNKVTEKGKDVELRCDPISGHTALYWYRQSLGQGLEFLIYFQGNSAPDKSGLPSDRFSAERTGGSVSTLTIQRTQQEDSAVYLCASSLQGQTLYNEQFFGPGTRLTVL.

The chain links TRBV2 to TRBJ1-1; 7 nucleotides match TRBD1. Germline CDR1 SNHLY, CDR2 FYNNEI. With V trimmed by 2 bases and J by 0 bases, 12 bases remained unmatched. There are 18 residues in the CDR3. CDR3 nucleotide sequence: TGTGCCAGCAGTGAAAGCGGGGTAGCAGGGGGATTGAACACTGAAGCTTTCTTT. Its translation: CASSESGVAGGLNTEAFF.

The gene calls are TRBV29-1 and TRBJ2-2; the D is unclear. V was shortened by 5 bases and J by 8 bases, with 9 bases between the two germline ends. The CDR3 sequence is 11 residues long. Germline values: CDR1 SQVTM, CDR2 ANQGSEA. Here the CDR3 DNA reads TGCAGCGTTCACTCGTCAGGGGAGCTGTTTTTT. This translates into CSVHSSGELFF.

The chain has TRBV29-1 and TRBJ1-2; no firm D call. Germline assignment: CDR1 SQVTM and CDR2 ANQGSEA. This CDR3 spans 16 amino acids. Trimming pared 0 bases from V and 1 base from J, leaving 15 bases between. The CDR3 nucleotides are TGCAGCGTTGAAGATCCTTTCCGGGCCCGTAACTATGGCTACACCTTC. Translated: CSVEDPFRARNYGYTF.

The chain is built from TRBV29-1 and TRBJ2-3, with 8 bases aligning to TRBD2. After removal of 3 bases from V and 2 bases from J, the junction contained 4 bases not matched to a gene. This CDR3 has 14 residues. The germline V gene has CDR1 SQVTM and CDR2 ANQGSEA. Here the CDR3 DNA reads TGCAGCGTTGAGATAGCGGGGATCACAGATACGCAGTATTTT. The encoded protein is CSVEIAGITDTQYF.

This clone was observed a few times. J is TRBJ2-7 and V is TRBV30; weak D call: TRBD2 (5 bases). Trimming stripped 8 bases from V and 3 bases from J, with 11 bases between. The CDR3 sequence is 11 residues long. Germline loops: CDR1 GTSNPN, CDR2 SVGIG (reference sequence). Written as DNA, the CDR3 is TGTGCCAGTTCTGGGAGCTACGAGCAGTACTTC. Encoded protein: CASSGSYEQYF. Together with reference TRBV30 and TRBJ2-7, the CDR3 gives the full variable domain: SQTIHQWPATLVQPVGSPLSLECTVEGTSNPNLYWYRQAAGRGLQLLFYSVGIGQISSEVPQNLSASRPQDRQFILSSKKLLLSDSGFYLCASSGSYEQYFGPGTRLTVT.